Listed here are 19 T cell receptor beta chains from one sample, sequenced in a study of spatial heterogeneity in lung cancer. As for time point: sample taken at primary tumor resection. Researchers sequenced whole RNA taken from tumor, nontumor lung or frozen PBMC without sorting. TCRdb independently ran MiXCR on the 5' RACE reads; one entry per CDR3 protein. This table holds about 75,000 distinct CDR3 sequences, 13% found once. The sequenced sample was PBMCs, obtained at surgery. The receptors shown here come from a male donor with early-stage non-small cell lung cancer.

The chain is built from TRBV5-1 and TRBJ1-3; D unclear. From germline, CDR1 is SGHRS and CDR2 YFSETQ. V lost 3 bases, J lost 0 bases, and 13 bases lay in between. The CDR3 covers 16 residues. CDR3 in amino acids: CASSSDIIRSGNTIYF. CDR3 sequence (DNA): TGCGCCAGCAGCTCGGATATCATACGCTCTGGAAACACCATATATTTT.

The chain combines TRBV6-1 with TRBJ1-4; D is possibly TRBD1 (5 bases). CDR3 size: 13 residues. V was cut by 6 bases and J by 3 bases, with 8 bases left in between. Germline CDR1 is MNHNS and CDR2 is SASEGT. The CDR3 DNA follows: TGTGCCAGCAGGGACACCTCTAATGAAAAACTGTTTTTT. Its protein is CASRDTSNEKLFF.

As DNA, the CDR3 is TGTGCCAGCAGCTTGTCAAACAGTGGAAACACCATATATTTT. Its protein product is CASSLSNSGNTIYF. This rearrangement joins TRBV5-8 to TRBJ1-3; D gene unclear. V was trimmed by 1 base and J by 3 bases, leaving 8 bases between them. This CDR3 comprises 14 residues. The germline V gene encodes CDR1 SGHTS and CDR2 YDEGEE.

This clonotype was seen only a few times. The rearrangement joins TRBV10-3 to TRBJ1-1; weak D call: TRBD1 (6 bases). Germline CDR1 and CDR2: ENHRY and SYGVKD. This CDR3 has 14 amino acids. Trimming removed 6 bases from V and 1 base from J, with 12 bases in between. The CDR3 DNA follows: TGTGCCATCAGGAGGGACACCAAGAACACTGAAGCTTTCTTT. It codes for CAIRRDTKNTEAFF.

The sample holds a few counts of this clonotype. V usage is TRBV18 and J usage is TRBJ2-7, with TRBD2 matching 13 bases. After removal of 1 base from V and 2 bases from J, the junction contained 8 bases not matched to a gene. Germline CDR1 is KGHSH and CDR2 is LQKENI. The CDR3 spans 18 residues. The CDR3 region is CASSPLSLAGGPTYEQYF. DNA for the CDR3: TGTGCCAGCTCACCACTGTCACTAGCGGGAGGGCCTACCTACGAGCAGTACTTC.

This chain connects TRBV4-3 to TRBJ2-2; maybe TRBD1 (6 bases). CDR3 size: 17 residues. In germline, CDR1 is LGHNA, CDR2 YSLEER. The germline V and J ends were trimmed by 3 bases and 4 bases, with 18 bases remaining between them. As DNA, the CDR3 is TGCGCCAGCAGCCAGTATCTATCGACAGGTTCCACCGGGGAGCTGTTTTTT. Protein: CASSQYLSTGSTGELFF.

This clonotype has a handful of counts. CDR3 residues: CASSLGTSGENEQFF. The DNA for the CDR3 is TGTGCCAGCTCACTGGGGACTAGCGGAGAAAATGAGCAGTTCTTC. The chain employs TRBV18 and TRBJ2-1; 11 bases match TRBD2. This CDR3 spans 15 amino acids. The V gene end was trimmed by 4 bases and the J gene end by 7 bases; junction bases not matched to a gene: 6. The germline V gene encodes CDR1 KGHSH and CDR2 LQKENI.

The J gene is TRBJ1-1, the V gene TRBV2; D is unclear. The CDR3 totals 13 residues. Per the germline V gene, CDR1 is SNHLY and CDR2 is FYNNEI. V was trimmed by 7 bases and J by 0 bases, leaving 9 bases between them. The DNA for the CDR3 is TGTGCCAGCATGTACGGCTTGAACACTGAAGCTTTCTTT. Amino acid sequence: CASMYGLNTEAFF.

This sequence joins TRBV5-5 and TRBJ2-7, with D perhaps TRBD2 (5 bases). Trimming removed 1 base from V and 0 bases from J, with 11 bases in between. Germline values: CDR1 SGHKS, CDR2 YYEKEE (reference sequence). The CDR3 is 15 residues long. The CDR3 loop reads CASSLLPGTSYEQYF. In nucleotides, the CDR3 is TGTGCCAGCAGCTTGCTACCGGGAACCTCCTACGAGCAGTACTTC. Supplemented by reference TRBV5-5 and TRBJ2-7, the full variable domain reads DAGVTQSPTHLIKTRGQQVTLRCSPISGHKSVSWYQQVLGQGPQFIFQYYEKEERGRGNFPDRFSARQFPNYSSELNVNALLLGDSALYLCASSLLPGTSYEQYFGPGTRLTVT.

This clonotype was recorded once. This chain connects TRBV20-1 to TRBJ1-1, with a weak D call TRBD1 (6 bases). The V gene lost 5 bases and the J gene lost 5 bases, with 18 bases spanning the gap. Per germline, CDR1 DFQATT and CDR2 SNEGSKA (reference sequence). This CDR3 contains 14 residues. CDR3: CSAHSGRRGTEAFF. CDR3 nucleotides: TGCAGTGCTCATTCGGGACGGAGGGGGACTGAAGCTTTCTTT.

The sample holds many counts of this clonotype. CDR3 in amino acids: CAWSDPTSGSYNEQFF. CDR3 coding DNA: TGTGCCTGGAGTGATCCGACTAGCGGGTCCTACAATGAGCAGTTCTTC. This rearrangement joins TRBV30 to TRBJ2-1; TRBD2 agrees at 10 bases. The germline V gene has CDR1 GTSNPN and CDR2 SVGIG (reference sequence). V was pared by 1 base and J by 1 base, with 4 bases of the junction left unmatched. The CDR3 contains 16 residues.

Many counts were recorded for this clonotype. The gene calls are TRBV7-6 and TRBJ1-1; a weak D match, TRBD1 (5 bases). V dropped 1 base and J dropped 11 bases, with 14 bases sitting between them. Germline assignment: CDR1 SGHVS and CDR2 FNYEAQ. This CDR3 has 13 amino acids. The CDR3 region is CASSLVAGSSAFF. CDR3 sequence (DNA): TGTGCCAGCAGCTTAGTGGCAGGGTCGTCGGCTTTCTTT. The complete variable domain, with remaining parts taken from reference TRBV7-6 and TRBJ1-1, reads GAGVSQSPRYKVTKRGQDVALRCDPISGHVSLYWYRQALGQGPEFLTYFNYEAQQDKSGLPNDRFSAERPEGSISTLTIQRTEQRDSAMYRCASSLVAGSSAFFGQGTRLTVV.

There are many counts of this clonotype. V usage is TRBV3-1 and J usage is TRBJ2-6, with D hard to call. Trimming took 5 bases from V and 1 from J, leaving 12 bases between them. The V gene's germline CDR1 is LGHDT and CDR2 YNNKEL (reference sequence). This CDR3 has 16 amino acids. The CDR3 sequence is CASSSITSSGANVLTF. The DNA for the CDR3 is TGTGCCAGCAGCTCTATAACCTCGTCTGGGGCCAACGTCCTGACTTTC.

The sample holds a few counts of this clonotype. The rearrangement uses TRBV6-1 and TRBJ1-1, with D unclear. V was clipped by 6 bases and J by 5 bases, with 13 bases between them. This CDR3 contains 13 residues. Germline lookup yields CDR1 MNHNS and CDR2 SASEGT. The CDR3 sequence: CASRKTVDTEAFF. The CDR3 nucleotides are TGTGCCAGCAGGAAGACGGTAGATACTGAAGCTTTCTTT.

This clonotype turned up a few times. This sequence joins TRBV5-1 and TRBJ2-3; 9 bases are a match to TRBD2. J was trimmed by 2 bases and V by 5 bases; bases with no gene match: 9. The CDR3 has 16 residues. CDR1 SGHRS and CDR2 YFSETQ come from the germline V gene. CDR3 sequence reads: CASSSALAGFTDTQYF. The CDR3 coding sequence is TGCGCCAGCAGTTCGGCCCTAGCGGGGTTCACAGATACGCAGTATTTT. Variable domain in full (rest from reference TRBV5-1 and TRBJ2-3): KAGVTQTPRYLIKTRGQQVTLSCSPISGHRSVSWYQQTPGQGLQFLFEYFSETQRNKGNFPGRFSGRQFSNSRSEMNVSTLELGDSALYLCASSSALAGFTDTQYFGPGTRLTVL.

In regard to this clonotype: This may arise from a read error, as a much more abundant clone is one base away. This is likely a read error, given that the CDR3 carries no conserved phenylalanine or tryptophan at its end. The chain combines TRBV5-1 with TRBJ1-1, with TRBD1 as a possible D gene (6 bases). The CDR3 runs 13 residues. V was clipped by 7 bases and J by 1 base, with 11 bases between them. Germline CDR1 is SGHRS and CDR2 is YFSETQ. The CDR3 DNA follows: TGCGCCAGCCGGCAGGGGACGAACACTGAAGCTTTCTCT. The encoded protein is CASRQGTNTEAFS.

This clonotype was seen many times. The chain uses TRBV5-5 and TRBJ2-5, with 9 nucleotides matching TRBD1. With 4 bases clipped from V and 0 bases from J, the junction kept 13 bases outside the gene matches. The CDR3 loop spans 18 amino acids. The germline V gene has CDR1 SGHKS and CDR2 YYEKEE (reference sequence). Here the CDR3 DNA reads TGTGCCAGCAGCAAAATTCGCCAGGGACAGGGAGACCAAGAGACCCAGTACTTC. Its translation is CASSKIRQGQGDQETQYF.

In its sample, this clonotype was seen a few times. V is TRBV4-2 and J is TRBJ2-7; perhaps TRBD2 as D (6 bases). The CDR3 runs 14 residues. Trimming cost V 0 bases and J 7 bases, with 13 bases left between them. The germline CDR1 and CDR2 sequences are LGHNA and YNFKEQ. Here the CDR3 DNA reads TGTGCCAGCAGCCAAGAAGGGGACTTCCTGGAGCAGTACTTC. Amino acids: CASSQEGDFLEQYF.

This clonotype has at least ten counts. V gene TRBV4-2 combines with J gene TRBJ2-3; D is ambiguous. CDR1 and CDR2 from the germline V gene are LGHNA and YNFKEQ. V was clipped by 0 bases and J by 0 bases, with 10 bases between them. The CDR3 extends over 16 amino acids. The CDR3 loop reads CASSQDGQTSTDTQYF. The CDR3 DNA is TGTGCCAGCAGCCAAGATGGGCAGACTAGCACAGATACGCAGTATTTT.